The rows below give T cell receptor beta chains drawn from one sample of a study of CD8+ T cells in alopecia areata. Sequencing used immunoSEQ multiplex PCR; TCRdb keeps in-frame clones, though not all of them. The sample lists about 120,000 clones; around 64% were seen once. The sample comprised CD4+ T cells sorted from blood. The receptors stem from a human donor in good health. Each CDR3 is given with its conserved first and last residue. A D gene is named only where the DNA matches it firmly. Where a row states a size, it is once, few, many or the class of an expanded clone; other rows omit it.

j_call,clone_size,d_call,v_call,cdr3_aa,cdr3_nt
TRBJ1-1,.,TRBD1,TRBV14,CASSQQGVTEAFF,TGTGCCAGCAGCCAGCAGGGGGTCACTGAAGCTTTCTTT
TRBJ1-1,.,.,TRBV6-5,CASSYSFLGRTEAFF,TGTGCCAGCAGTTACTCGTTTCTGGGGAGAACTGAAGCTTTCTTT
TRBJ2-2,.,.,TRBV29-1,CSVEGGDGGELFF,TGCAGCGTTGAAGGGGGCGATGGCGGGGAGCTGTTTTTT
TRBJ2-3,.,.,TRBV4-1,CASSPQMGLSDTQYF,TGCGCCAGCAGCCCCCAAATGGGACTCTCAGATACGCAGTATTTT
TRBJ1-4,once,.,TRBV9,CASSGGAATNEKLFF,TGTGCCAGCAGCGGAGGGGCCGCAACTAATGAAAAACTGTTTTTT
TRBJ2-1,.,.,TRBV20-1,CSARSHNEQFF,TGCAGTGCTAGAAGTCACAATGAGCAGTTCTTC
TRBJ2-1,.,.,TRBV29-1,CSVEDLVAHNEQFF,TGCAGCGTTGAAGATCTGGTGGCCCACAATGAGCAGTTCTTC
TRBJ2-3,few,.,TRBV11-2,CASSSVRGPSTDTQYF,TGTGCCAGCAGCTCGGTCCGGGGGCCATCCACAGATACGCAGTATTTT
TRBJ2-5,.,TRBD2,TRBV11-2,CASSFRRASGQETQYF,TGTGCCAGCAGCTTTCGCAGGGCTAGCGGACAAGAGACCCAGTACTTC
TRBJ2-7,.,.,TRBV11-2,CASSLDPRGGYEQYF,TGTGCCAGCAGCTTAGATCCCCGGGGAGGCTACGAGCAGTACTTC
TRBJ2-3,.,TRBD2,TRBV5-6,CASSGGGATPRWDTQYF,TGTGCCAGCAGCGGCGGGGGGGCTACCCCCAGGTGGGATACGCAGTATTTT
TRBJ1-2,once,.,TRBV29-1,CSVDLGGSGGYTF,TGCAGCGTTGATTTGGGCGGGAGCGGTGGCTACACCTTC
TRBJ2-3,few,.,TRBV29-1,CSVEPGAGADTQYF,TGCAGCGTTGAGCCTGGGGCTGGGGCAGATACGCAGTATTTT
TRBJ1-5,.,.,TRBV29-1,CSVRQDSNQPQHF,TGCAGCGTCCGACAAGATAGCAATCAGCCCCAGCATTTT
TRBJ1-1,.,.,TRBV2,CASSTTVNTEAFF,TGTGCCAGCAGTACCACAGTGAACACTGAAGCTTTCTTT
TRBJ2-1,.,.,TRBV25-1,CASSEPGTRDEQFF,TGTGCCAGCAGTGAACCCGGGACAAGGGATGAGCAGTTCTTC
TRBJ2-7,.,.,TRBV29-1,CSVERSGTSRGEQYF,TGCAGCGTCGAGAGGTCCGGGACCTCCCGCGGGGAGCAGTACTTC
TRBJ1-6,few,TRBD1,TRBV4-1,CASSQIGQGINSPLHF,TGCGCCAGCAGCCAAATAGGACAGGGCATTAATTCACCCCTCCACTTT
TRBJ1-2,.,.,TRBV29-1,CSVGTRTGSDYGYTF,TGCAGCGTTGGAACGCGGACGGGATCTGACTATGGCTACACCTTC
TRBJ1-1,.,.,TRBV9,CASSATGTVNTEAFF,TGTGCCAGCAGCGCAACCGGGACGGTGAACACTGAAGCTTTCTTT
TRBJ1-6,.,.,TRBV30,CAWSGRVDSPLHF,TGTGCCTGGAGTGGACGTGTGGATTCACCCCTCCACTTT
TRBJ2-3,.,.,TRBV9,CASSGGAHRTDTQYF,TGTGCCAGCAGTGGGGGAGCTCACAGGACAGATACGCAGTATTTT
TRBJ2-3,.,.,TRBV29-1,CSVGLDLDTQYF,TGCAGCGTGGGGTTGGACCTGGATACGCAGTATTTT
TRBJ2-3,.,.,TRBV5-1,CASSLGQQTDTQYF,TGCGCCAGCAGCTTGGGACAGCAGACAGATACGCAGTATTTT
TRBJ2-7,.,.,TRBV10-3,CAISGDQLEQYF,TGTGCCATCAGTGGGGATCAACTGGAGCAGTACTTC
TRBJ2-1,few,.,TRBV5-1,CASSLVPDEGEQFF,TGCGCCAGCAGCTTGGTGCCGGACGAGGGTGAGCAGTTCTTC
TRBJ1-1,few,TRBD1,TRBV30,CAWRTQGVGEAFF,TGTGCCTGGAGAACACAGGGGGTGGGTGAAGCTTTCTTT
TRBJ1-2,few,.,TRBV4-1,CASNPSDRLTSSYTF,TGCGCCAGCAACCCGTCTGACCGTCTGACATCAAGCTACACCTTC
TRBJ2-6,.,.,TRBV2,CASTAGTSGANVLTF,TGTGCCAGCACCGCCGGGACATCTGGGGCCAACGTCCTGACTTTC
TRBJ2-1,.,.,TRBV7-2,CASSPAGGSYNEQFF,TGTGCCAGCAGTCCCGCCGGGGGCTCCTACAATGAGCAGTTCTTC
TRBJ2-7,.,.,TRBV5-1,CASSSGTDGTYEQYF,TGCGCCAGCAGCTCTGGCACGGACGGAACCTACGAGCAGTACTTC
TRBJ2-1,.,TRBD1,TRBV7-2,CASSFRQGFNEQFF,TGTGCCAGCAGCTTCCGACAGGGTTTCAATGAGCAGTTCTTC
TRBJ2-6,.,.,TRBV27,CASSLSGALGANVLTF,TGTGCCAGCAGTTTATCAGGGGCGCTGGGGGCCAACGTCCTGACTTTC
TRBJ1-1,.,.,TRBV5-6,CASSRQVEAFF,TGTGCCAGCAGCAGACAGGTCGAAGCTTTCTTT
TRBJ2-7,few,.,TRBV19,CASIITGQGSNEQYF,TGTGCCAGTATCATTACGGGTCAGGGGTCCAACGAGCAGTACTTC
TRBJ1-1,.,.,TRBV15,CATSTGHLNTEAFF,TGTGCCACCAGCACGGGACATTTGAACACTGAAGCTTTCTTT
TRBJ2-3,.,.,TRBV29-1,CSVPGGLVGGTQYF,TGCAGCGTGCCTGGCGGTCTTGTCGGGGGCACGCAGTATTTT
TRBJ1-1,.,TRBD1,TRBV7-3,CASRPTLAGQGAFF,TGTGCCAGCAGGCCTACGCTTGCGGGACAGGGAGCTTTCTTT
TRBJ1-5,few,.,TRBV21-1,CASTSIRGRQPQHF,TGTGCCAGCACTTCAATCAGGGGTCGTCAGCCCCAGCATTTT
TRBJ2-7,.,.,TRBV30,CAWGGLSGYEQYF,TGTGCCTGGGGTGGACTCTCGGGCTACGAGCAGTACTTC
TRBJ1-2,.,.,TRBV10-3,CATAAGNYGYTF,TGTGCCACGGCGGCAGGCAACTATGGCTACACCTTC
TRBJ2-7,few,TRBD1,TRBV29-1,CSARRDSFSYEQYF,TGCAGCGCCCGCCGGGACAGTTTCTCCTACGAGCAGTACTTC
TRBJ2-6,.,.,TRBV30,CACTPGSGANVLTF,TGTGCCTGCACTCCAGGGTCTGGGGCCAACGTCCTGACTTTC
TRBJ2-5,.,TRBD2,TRBV7-8,CASSLDLAGEGETQYF,TGTGCCAGCAGCTTAGATCTGGCGGGAGAAGGGGAGACCCAGTACTTC
TRBJ2-7,.,.,TRBV29-1,CSVEAGSGYEQYF,TGCAGCGTTGAAGCAGGGTCCGGCTACGAGCAGTACTTC
TRBJ2-2,.,.,TRBV7-2,CASTSEAGELFF,TGTGCCAGCACATCTGAGGCCGGGGAGCTGTTTTTT
TRBJ2-5,.,TRBD2,TRBV18,CASSPPRGLAGETQYF,TGTGCCAGCTCACCACCTCGTGGGCTAGCGGGGGAGACCCAGTACTTC